The 6 T cell receptor beta chains below were found in one sample sequenced in a study of blood T cell repertoires in COVID-19. The protocol was immunoSEQ multiplex PCR, while the TCRdb copy is restricted to in-frame clones and leaves out a portion. Of approximately 400,000 clones in the sample, about nine tenths were seen once. Sample: peripheral blood. The source is a woman between 45 and 60 years old with COVID-19, enrolled during active disease.

J is TRBJ2-7 and V is TRBV9; tentatively, D is TRBD2 (6 bases). Trimming removed 3 bases from V and 2 bases from J, with 9 bases in between. This CDR3 is 13 amino acids long. CDR1 is SGDLS and CDR2 is YYNGEE in the germline V gene. The CDR3 nucleotides read TGTGCCAGCAGCGAAGGCGGGGCCTACGAGCAGTACTTC. Protein product: CASSEGGAYEQYF.

The rearrangement uses TRBV6-5 and TRBJ1-5; 9 bases map to TRBD1. Germline CDR1 is MNHEY and CDR2 is SVGAGI. The J segment lost 4 bases and the V segment lost 9 bases, leaving 4 bases of the junction unmatched. This CDR3 is 13 amino acids long. Here the CDR3 DNA reads TGTGCCAGTACCGGGACAGGGAATCAGCCCCAGCATTTT. Translated, it gives CASTGTGNQPQHF.

CDR3: CASSSPLGLGVADTQYF. The CDR3 DNA follows: TGTGCCAGCAGCTCGCCCTTGGGACTAGGGGTAGCAGATACGCAGTATTTT. The V gene is TRBV7-2, the J gene TRBJ2-3, with 8 bases fitting TRBD2. The germline CDR1 and CDR2 sequences are SGHTA and FQGNSA. There are 17 residues in the CDR3. Trimming removed 4 bases from V and 4 bases from J; junction bases left unmatched: 13.

V is TRBV6-1 and J is TRBJ1-2, with 7 bases identical to TRBD1. Germline V lookup: CDR1 MNHNS, CDR2 SASEGT. The CDR3 sequence is 13 residues long. The trim removed 3 bases at V and 3 bases at J, leaving 1 base unmatched. The CDR3: CASSDDRDYGYTF. CDR3 in DNA: TGTGCCAGCAGTGATGACAGGGACTATGGCTACACCTTC.

The chain uses TRBV5-1 and TRBJ2-2; D is perhaps TRBD2 (6 bases). The germline V gene encodes CDR1 SGHRS and CDR2 YFSETQ. The CDR3 is 15 residues long. The V and J ends lost 0 bases and 3 bases respectively, with 9 bases between them. CDR3 sequence: CASSLEGTYTGELFF. In nucleotides, the CDR3 is TGCGCCAGCAGCTTGGAAGGGACTTACACCGGGGAGCTGTTTTTT.

Here the CDR3 reads CASSRTGNLHNEQFF. The DNA of the CDR3 is TGTGCCAGCAGTCGAACCGGGAATCTGCACAATGAGCAGTTCTTC. The V call is TRBV27, the J call TRBJ2-1; perhaps TRBD2 as D (5 bases). The length of the CDR3 is 15 residues. Germline loops: CDR1 MNHEY, CDR2 SMNVEV (reference sequence). Trimming cost V 5 bases and J 5 bases, with 16 bases left between them.